The clone carrying this T cell receptor (beta chain) has a single count. CDR1 and CDR2 (germline): MDHEN, SYDVKM. The J segment lost 11 bases and the V segment lost 5 bases, leaving 9 bases of the junction unmatched. CDR3 length: 14 amino acids. This sample stems from a study of blood T cell repertoires in COVID-19. Study-level background: Samples came from the United States, Italy and Spain, spanning acute and convalescent COVID-19. T cells, B-cell-depleted T cells, or PBMCs provided the cDNA or gDNA that served as material.

Per the original methods: Cell counts per sample came from amplifying reference gene primers. Generated by immunoSEQ multiplex PCR, the TCRdb table keeps only in-frame clones and is missing some. V, J and clone size are those of that table, while D and trimming were read from the DNA. The profile covers roughly 96,000 clones, with 82% appearing a single time and about 17% taken by the ten largest. This clonotype was obtained from a man older than 75 with acute or convalescent COVID-19. The chain combines TRBV28 with TRBJ2-6; 7 positions match TRBD1. The sample consisted of peripheral blood. The CDR3: CASSGHGTVHVLTF. The CDR3 nucleotides read TGTGCCAGCAGTGGCCATGGGACAGTCCACGTCCTGACTTTC.